This T cell receptor (beta chain) is drawn from a study of cytomegalovirus exposure and HLA in healthy donors. Study-level background: Of the donors genotyped, about 410 in all, less than 90% fell in the Caucasian-associated ancestry cluster. Regarding the study as a whole: Donor immune exposure was known only as CMV serostatus. Among TCR beta chains, those listed as cytomegalovirus-associated numbered some 170.

At the time of sampling, donors were nominally healthy, though unrecorded immune exposures were likely. V trimming: 5 bases; J trimming: 0 bases; junction bases outside the gene matches: 4. Germline CDR1 and CDR2: SGHVS and FNYEAQ. The CDR3 sequence is 15 residues long. Worth noting for this clone: What it binds is unknown.

The primer mix had 60 Vbeta and 13 Jbeta primers. The assay was immunoSEQ multiplex PCR, and TCRdb's table has in-frame clones only and misses some. The sample has some 90,000 clones; about 81% are singletons. The source is a man in his forties in good health and CMV-seronegative. The chain links TRBV7-6 to TRBJ1-3, with 7 bases identical to TRBD1. Sequencing was performed on PBMCs. The CDR3 region has the DNA TGTGCCAGCAGCCCGAGGGACAGCTCTGGAAACACCATATATTTT. It is translated as CASSPRDSSGNTIYF. Full variable domain (outside the CDR3, taken from reference TRBV7-6 and TRBJ1-3): GAGVSQSPRYKVTKRGQDVALRCDPISGHVSLYWYRQALGQGPEFLTYFNYEAQQDKSGLPNDRFSAERPEGSISTLTIQRTEQRDSAMYRCASSPRDSSGNTIYFGEGSWLTVV.